These 11 T cell receptor beta chains were sequenced from one sample in a study of T cell clonality in common variable immunodeficiency. The repertoire was sequenced with immunoSEQ multiplex PCR; TCRdb's copy has only in-frame clones and lacks some. The sample lists tens of thousands of clones, none appearing once, the ten largest making up under 4.5%. Material for sequencing was peripheral blood mononuclear cells. These receptors were obtained from a person aged 18 to 75 in good health.

This clone turned up a few times. The part of the CDR3 DNA that was read is TGCGCCAGCAGCTTGGAAGAGAGGCATGGC. Protein: CASSLEERHG. The full-length CDR3 reads as CASSLEERHGYTF. This chain connects TRBV5-1 to TRBJ1-2; D call uncertain. Sequencing ends 3 residues short of the CDR3 end; the germline J gene provides the rest. The germline V and J ends were trimmed by 0 bases and 6 bases, with 9 bases remaining between them. This CDR3 has 13 amino acids. Germline CDR1 reads SGHRS; CDR2 reads YFSETQ.

This clone was seen repeatedly, ten times or more. The sequenced fragment ends 3 residues before the CDR3 boundary, so the rest is inferred from the germline J gene. This chain links TRBV5-1 with TRBJ2-3; the D gene is possibly TRBD2 (5 bases). The germline CDR1 and CDR2 sequences are SGHRS and YFSETQ. The CDR3 contains 16 residues. Partial CDR3 DNA: TGCGCCAGCAGCTTGGCCGCCACGGGGATCCAAGAGACG. Its translation: CASSLAATGIQET. The CDR3 reads in full as CASSLAATGIQETQYF.

There are many counts of this clone. The read ends 3 residues before the CDR3 terminus; that terminus is restored from the germline J gene. The chain couples TRBV20-1 to TRBJ2-1, with no clear D. The CDR3 is 13 amino acids. Germline V gene lookup returns CDR1 DFQATT and CDR2 SNEGSKA (reference sequence). V gave up 3 bases and J gave up 9 bases, with 15 bases separating them. CDR3 DNA (partial): TGCAGTGCTAGTATTTCGGCCTCGGGTGAG. This codes for CSASISASGE. The complete CDR3 reads CSASISASGEQFF.

There are many counts of this clone. The read finishes 3 residues shy of the CDR3 end, and the germline J gene is used to complete it. The chain recombines TRBV14 with TRBJ1-4; D not certain. The length of the CDR3 is 12 residues. Trimming shortened V by 6 bases and J by 7 bases, and 9 bases separated the two germline ends. Germline lookup yields CDR1 SGHDN and CDR2 FVKESK. The CDR3 loop is CASRLEGEKLFF. The DNA read from the CDR3 is TGTGCCAGCAGACTCGAGGGTGAAAAA. Full variable domain (missing parts from reference TRBV14 and TRBJ1-4): EAGVTQFPSHSVIEKGQTVTLRCDPISGHDNLYWYRRVMGKEIKFLLHFVKESKQDESGMPNNRFLAERTGGTYSTLKVQPAELEDSGVYFCASRLEGEKLFFGSGTQLSVL.

This clone was observed at least ten times. The read ends 3 residues before the CDR3 terminus; that terminus is restored from the germline J gene. The chain links TRBV20-1 to TRBJ2-7; a weak D match, TRBD1 (6 bases). Germline V gene sequence: CDR1 DFQATT, CDR2 SNEGSKA (reference sequence). V lost 5 bases and J 0 bases, leaving 26 bases between the germline ends. The CDR3 spans 18 residues. The covered CDR3 bases are TGCAGTGCTCCTGGGGGCTTAGGGAAGCCCAGGAGCTCCTACGAG. This sequence encodes CSAPGGLGKPRSSYE. Given in full, the CDR3 is CSAPGGLGKPRSSYEQYF.

This clone has only a few counts. The sequenced fragment ends 3 residues before the CDR3 boundary, so the rest is inferred from the germline J gene. The J gene is TRBJ2-3, the V gene TRBV7-9; D may be TRBD1 (5 bases). The germline gives CDR1 SEHNR, CDR2 FQNEAQ (reference sequence). With 7 bases removed from V and 2 bases from J, the gap between germline ends came to 16 bases. This CDR3 spans 15 amino acids. CDR3 bases read: TGTGCCAGCACCGTTGTAGGGGTAAACACAGATACG. Translated: CASTVVGVNTDT. The whole CDR3 is CASTVVGVNTDTQYF. The complete variable domain, with remaining parts taken from reference TRBV7-9 and TRBJ2-3, reads DTGVSQNPRHKITKRGQNVTFRCDPISEHNRLYWYRQTLGQGPEFLTYFQNEAQLEKSRLLSDRFSAERPKGSFSTLEIQRTEQGDSAMYLCASTVVGVNTDTQYFGPGTRLTVL.

This clone was picked up a small number of times. The observed sequence ends 3 residues before the CDR3 terminus, with the missing tail filled in from the germline J gene. The chain joins TRBV19 to TRBJ2-4, with TRBD2 matching over 13 bases. The CDR3 consists of 14 residues. The V and J ends lost 8 bases and 7 bases, in that order; junction bases with no gene match: 5. Per the germline V gene, CDR1 is LNHDA and CDR2 is SQIVND (reference sequence). The covered CDR3 bases are TGTGCCAGTCGACTAGCGGGAGGTGTGAACATT. This translates into CASRLAGGVNI. The entire CDR3 reads CASRLAGGVNIQYF.

This clone has a count of ten or more. The read halts 3 residues ahead of the CDR3 end, with the missing end drawn from the germline J gene. V and J are TRBV20-1 and TRBJ1-1; unclear D gene. CDR1 and CDR2 from the germline V gene are DFQATT and SNEGSKA (reference sequence). V dropped 3 bases and J dropped 6 bases, with 23 bases sitting between them. The CDR3 is 16 amino acids. Incomplete CDR3 DNA: TGCAGTGCTAGCCGACTGCCGGGTCCTGAACGCGCTGAA. Protein: CSASRLPGPERAE. The whole CDR3 sequence reads CSASRLPGPERAEAFF.

This clone appeared many times. The sequenced fragment ends 3 residues before the CDR3 boundary, so the rest is inferred from the germline J gene. The J gene is TRBJ2-5, the V gene TRBV30; 9 positions agree with TRBD2. V was pared by 3 bases and J by 2 bases, with 10 bases of the junction left unmatched. The germline V gene has CDR1 GTSNPN and CDR2 SVGIG (reference sequence). The CDR3 extends over 16 amino acids. The sequenced part of the CDR3 DNA is TGTGCCTGGAGCGACGACCATAGCGGGGGACAAGAGACC. This sequence encodes CAWSDDHSGGQET. Given in full, the CDR3 is CAWSDDHSGGQETQYF.

This clone was seen at least ten times. The CDR3 loop is CASSLSRDRVSPLPQYF. CDR3 bases read: TGTGCCAGCAGCTTATCCCGGGACAGGGTTTCCCCGCTGCCG. The J gene is TRBJ2-3, the V gene TRBV13; 9 bases are a match to TRBD1. The read comes to an end 3 residues before the CDR3 does, leaving the germline J gene to fill in the end. The germline V gene encodes CDR1 PRHDT and CDR2 FYEKMQ (reference sequence). The CDR3 sequence is 17 residues long.

This clone occurred many times. The DNA ends 3 residues before the CDR3 does, and the rest of the CDR3 is filled in from the germline J gene. V and J are TRBV18 and TRBJ1-1, with D unresolved. Germline CDR1 reads KGHSH; CDR2 reads LQKENI. CDR3 length equals 14 residues. The V and J ends lost 2 bases and 0 bases respectively, with 7 bases between them. CDR3 sequence reads: CASSPTDVNTEAFF. Incomplete CDR3 DNA: TGTGCCAGCTCACCAACAGATGTGAACACTGAA. The full variable domain, completed using reference TRBV18 and TRBJ1-1, is NAGVMQNPRHLVRRRGQEARLRCSPMKGHSHVYWYRQLPEEGLKFMVYLQKENIIDESGMPKERFSAEFPKEGPSILRIQQVVRGDSAAYFCASSPTDVNTEAFFGQGTRLTVV.